This T cell receptor (beta chain) was documented in a study of long-term antiretroviral therapy in people with HIV. Per the germline V gene, CDR1 is LNHDA and CDR2 is SQIVND (reference sequence). This CDR3 spans 15 amino acids. Trimming removed 2 bases at V and 2 bases at J, with 10 bases between. Researchers report immunoSEQ v3.0 was run at survey level. Method: immunoSEQ multiplex PCR; TCRdb's copy keeps in-frame clones and lacks some. There are tens of thousands of clones in the sample; roughly 90% occur only once, and 3.6% lies in the top ten. This TCR came from a woman in her late teens or twenties with HIV. This chain joins TRBV19 and TRBJ2-1; D unclear. The source material was unsorted PBMCs, sampled 1.8 years after starting antiretroviral therapy. The CDR3 reads CASSISTVTYNEQFF. CDR3 sequence (DNA): TGTGCCAGTAGTATAAGTACGGTCACCTACAATGAGCAGTTCTTC. Full variable domain (missing parts from reference TRBV19 and TRBJ2-1): DGGITQSPKYLFRKEGQNVTLSCEQNLNHDAMYWYRQDPGQGLRLIYYSQIVNDFQKGDIAEGYSVSREKKESFPLTVTSAQKNPTAFYLCASSISTVTYNEQFFGPGTRLTVL.